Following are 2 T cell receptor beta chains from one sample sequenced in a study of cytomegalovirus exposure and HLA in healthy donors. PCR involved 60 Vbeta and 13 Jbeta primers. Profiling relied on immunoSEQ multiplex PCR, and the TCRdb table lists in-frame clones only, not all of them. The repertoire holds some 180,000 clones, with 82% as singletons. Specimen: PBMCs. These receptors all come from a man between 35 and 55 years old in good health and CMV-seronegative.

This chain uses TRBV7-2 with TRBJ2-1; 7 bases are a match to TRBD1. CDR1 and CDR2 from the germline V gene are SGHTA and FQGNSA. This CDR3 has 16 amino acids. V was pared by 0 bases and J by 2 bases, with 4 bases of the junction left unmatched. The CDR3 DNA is TGTGCCAGCAGCTTAGCACCGACAGGGACCTACAATGAGCAGTTCTTC. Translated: CASSLAPTGTYNEQFF.

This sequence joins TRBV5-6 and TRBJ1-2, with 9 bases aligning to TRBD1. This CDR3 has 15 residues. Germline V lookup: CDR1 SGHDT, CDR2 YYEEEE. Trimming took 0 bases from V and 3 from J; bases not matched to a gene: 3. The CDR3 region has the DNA TGTGCCAGCAGCTTGGGGGGACAGGGCCACTATGGCTACACCTTC. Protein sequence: CASSLGGQGHYGYTF.